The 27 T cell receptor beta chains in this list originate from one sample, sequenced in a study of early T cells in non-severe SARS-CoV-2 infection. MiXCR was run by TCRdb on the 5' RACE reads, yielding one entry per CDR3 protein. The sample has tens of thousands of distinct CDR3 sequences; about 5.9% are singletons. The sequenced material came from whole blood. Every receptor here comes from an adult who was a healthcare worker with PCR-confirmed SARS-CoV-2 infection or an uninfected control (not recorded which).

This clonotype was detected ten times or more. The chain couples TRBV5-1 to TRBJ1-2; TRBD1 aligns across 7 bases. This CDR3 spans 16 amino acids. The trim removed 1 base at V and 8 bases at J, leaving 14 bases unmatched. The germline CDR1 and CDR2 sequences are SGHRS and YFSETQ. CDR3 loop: CASSLLARGSSVGYTF. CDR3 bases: TGCGCCAGCAGCTTGTTAGCCAGGGGGTCATCGGTCGGCTACACCTTC.

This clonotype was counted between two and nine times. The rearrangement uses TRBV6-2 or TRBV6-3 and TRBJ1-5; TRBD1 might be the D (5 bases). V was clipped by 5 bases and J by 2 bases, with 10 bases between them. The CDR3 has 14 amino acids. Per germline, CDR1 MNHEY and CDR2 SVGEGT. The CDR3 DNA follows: TGTGCCAGCAGTACCGGGACCGGCAATCAGCCCCAGCATTTT. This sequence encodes CASSTGTGNQPQHF.

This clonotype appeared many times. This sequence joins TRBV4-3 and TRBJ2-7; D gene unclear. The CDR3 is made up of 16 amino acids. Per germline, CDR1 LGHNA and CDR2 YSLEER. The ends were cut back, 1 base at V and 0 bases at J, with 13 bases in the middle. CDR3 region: CASSQVPTLSSYEQYF. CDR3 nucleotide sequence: TGCGCCAGCAGCCAAGTGCCCACACTCTCCTCCTACGAGCAGTACTTC.

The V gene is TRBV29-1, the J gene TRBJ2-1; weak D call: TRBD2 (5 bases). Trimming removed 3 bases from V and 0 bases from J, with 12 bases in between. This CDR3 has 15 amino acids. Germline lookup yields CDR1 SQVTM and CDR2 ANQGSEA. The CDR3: CSVEDFVSSYNEQFF. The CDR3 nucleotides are TGCAGCGTTGAGGACTTTGTAAGCTCCTACAATGAGCAGTTCTTC.

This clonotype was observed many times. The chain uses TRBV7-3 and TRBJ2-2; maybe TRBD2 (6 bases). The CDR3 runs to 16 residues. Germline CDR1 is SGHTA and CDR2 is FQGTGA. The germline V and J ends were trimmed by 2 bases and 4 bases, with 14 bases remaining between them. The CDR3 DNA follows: TGTGCCAGCAGCTTATTCGGGGGATTTGGCACCGGGGAGCTGTTTTTT. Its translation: CASSLFGGFGTGELFF.

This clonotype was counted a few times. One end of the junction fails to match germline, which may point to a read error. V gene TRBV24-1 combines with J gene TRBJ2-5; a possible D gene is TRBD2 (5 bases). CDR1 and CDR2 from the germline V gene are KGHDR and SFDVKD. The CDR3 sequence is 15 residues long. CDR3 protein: CATSDFPGSQETRYF. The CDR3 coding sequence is TGTGCCACCAGTGATTTCCCGGGGTCCCAAGAGACCCGGTACTTC.

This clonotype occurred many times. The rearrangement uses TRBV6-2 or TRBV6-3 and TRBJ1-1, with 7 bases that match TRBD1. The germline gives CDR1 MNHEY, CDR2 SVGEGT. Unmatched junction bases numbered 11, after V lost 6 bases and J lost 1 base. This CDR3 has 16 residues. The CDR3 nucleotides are TGTGCCAGCAGCAAGGACAGGCCACTACAGAACACTGAAGCTTTCTTT. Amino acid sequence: CASSKDRPLQNTEAFF.

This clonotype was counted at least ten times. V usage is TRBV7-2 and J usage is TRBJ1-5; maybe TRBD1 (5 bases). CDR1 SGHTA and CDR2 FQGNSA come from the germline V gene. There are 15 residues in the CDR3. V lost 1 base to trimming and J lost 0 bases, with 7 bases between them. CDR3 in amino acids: CASSLVQASNQPQHF. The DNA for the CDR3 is TGTGCCAGCAGCTTAGTACAGGCTAGCAATCAGCCCCAGCATTTT.

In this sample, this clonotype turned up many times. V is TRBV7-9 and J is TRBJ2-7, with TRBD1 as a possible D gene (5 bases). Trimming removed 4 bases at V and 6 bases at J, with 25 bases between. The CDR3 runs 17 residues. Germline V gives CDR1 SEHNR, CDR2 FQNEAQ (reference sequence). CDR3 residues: CASSSGWSQAPLGEQYF. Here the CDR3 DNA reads TGTGCCAGCAGCTCAGGATGGTCACAGGCTCCCCTAGGCGAGCAGTACTTC.

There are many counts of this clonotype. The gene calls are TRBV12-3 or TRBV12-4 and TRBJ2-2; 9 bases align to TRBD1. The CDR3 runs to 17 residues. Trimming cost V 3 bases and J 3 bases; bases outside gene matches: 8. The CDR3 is CASSFGGQGSYTGELFF. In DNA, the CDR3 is TGTGCCAGCAGTTTCGGGGGACAGGGCTCTTACACCGGGGAGCTGTTTTTT.

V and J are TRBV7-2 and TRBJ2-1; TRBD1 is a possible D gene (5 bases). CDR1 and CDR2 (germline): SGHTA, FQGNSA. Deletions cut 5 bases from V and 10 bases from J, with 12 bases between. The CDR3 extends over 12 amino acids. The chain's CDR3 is CASSNPTEEQFF. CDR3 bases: TGTGCCAGCAGCAACCCGACAGAGGAGCAGTTCTTC.

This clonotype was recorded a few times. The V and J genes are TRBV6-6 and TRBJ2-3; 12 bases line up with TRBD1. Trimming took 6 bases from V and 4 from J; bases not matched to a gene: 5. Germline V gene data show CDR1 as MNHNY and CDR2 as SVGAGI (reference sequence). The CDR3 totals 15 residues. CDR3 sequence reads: CASRPGQGAADTQYF. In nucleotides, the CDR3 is TGTGCCAGCAGGCCGGGACAGGGGGCTGCAGATACGCAGTATTTT.

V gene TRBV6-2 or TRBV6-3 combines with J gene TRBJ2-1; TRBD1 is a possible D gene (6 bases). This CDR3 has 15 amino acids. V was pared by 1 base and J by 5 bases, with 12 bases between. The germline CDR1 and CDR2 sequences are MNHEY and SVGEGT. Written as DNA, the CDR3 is TGTGCCAGCAGTTACTGGCAGGGGCCGAACAATGAGCAGTTCTTC. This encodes CASSYWQGPNNEQFF.

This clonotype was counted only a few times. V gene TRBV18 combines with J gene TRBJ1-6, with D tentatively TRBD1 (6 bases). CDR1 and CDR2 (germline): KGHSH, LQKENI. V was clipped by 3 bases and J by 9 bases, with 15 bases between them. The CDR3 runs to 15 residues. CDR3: CASSPRGMEISPLHF. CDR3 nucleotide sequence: TGTGCCAGCTCACCTAGGGGGATGGAGATTTCACCCCTCCACTTT.

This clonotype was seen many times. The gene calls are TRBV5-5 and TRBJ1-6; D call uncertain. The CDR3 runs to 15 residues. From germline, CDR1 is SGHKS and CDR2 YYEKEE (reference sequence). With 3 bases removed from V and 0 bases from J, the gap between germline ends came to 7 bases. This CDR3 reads CASSSSSSYNSPLHF. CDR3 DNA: TGTGCCAGCAGCTCCAGTAGCTCCTATAATTCACCCCTCCACTTT. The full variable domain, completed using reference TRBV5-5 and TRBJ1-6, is DAGVTQSPTHLIKTRGQQVTLRCSPISGHKSVSWYQQVLGQGPQFIFQYYEKEERGRGNFPDRFSARQFPNYSSELNVNALLLGDSALYLCASSSSSSYNSPLHFGNGTRLTVT.

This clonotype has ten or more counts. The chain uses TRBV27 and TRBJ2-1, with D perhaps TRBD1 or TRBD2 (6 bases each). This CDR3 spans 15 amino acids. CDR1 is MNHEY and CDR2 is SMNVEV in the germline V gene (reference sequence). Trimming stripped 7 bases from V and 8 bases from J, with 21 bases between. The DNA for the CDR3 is TGTGCCAGCACCCCGGCGTACAGGGAGGTCCATGAGCAGTTCTTC. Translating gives CASTPAYREVHEQFF.

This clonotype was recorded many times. DNA of the CDR3: TGTGCCAGCAGCGTAGGAGCAGGGGGTACAGATACGCAGTATTTT. It codes for CASSVGAGGTDTQYF. This sequence joins TRBV9 and TRBJ2-3, with 7 bases matching TRBD1. This CDR3 comprises 15 residues. Germline CDR1 is SGDLS and CDR2 is YYNGEE. Trimming removed 0 bases from V and 3 bases from J; junction bases left unmatched: 4.

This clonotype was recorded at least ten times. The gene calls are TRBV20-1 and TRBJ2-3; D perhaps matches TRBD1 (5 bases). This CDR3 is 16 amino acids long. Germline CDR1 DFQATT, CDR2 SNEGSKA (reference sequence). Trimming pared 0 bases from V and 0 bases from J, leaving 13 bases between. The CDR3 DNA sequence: TGCAGTGCTAGAGATGCAAGGCAGGGCAGCACAGATACGCAGTATTTT. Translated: CSARDARQGSTDTQYF.

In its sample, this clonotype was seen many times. CDR3 sequence reads: CASSEDRDNSPLHF. The CDR3 DNA follows: TGTGCCAGCAGTGAAGACCGAGACAATTCACCCCTCCACTTT. The chain is built from TRBV25-1 and TRBJ1-6; D gene ambiguous. V shed 2 bases and J shed 7 bases, with 9 bases lying between them. Germline lookup yields CDR1 MGHDK and CDR2 SYGVNS. The CDR3 runs 14 residues. Based on the CDR3 plus reference TRBV25-1 and TRBJ1-6, the full variable domain is EADIYQTPRYLVIGTGKKITLECSQTMGHDKMYWYQQDPGMELHLIHYSYGVNSTEKGDLSSESTVSRIRTEHFPLTLESARPSHTSQYLCASSEDRDNSPLHFGNGTRLTVT.

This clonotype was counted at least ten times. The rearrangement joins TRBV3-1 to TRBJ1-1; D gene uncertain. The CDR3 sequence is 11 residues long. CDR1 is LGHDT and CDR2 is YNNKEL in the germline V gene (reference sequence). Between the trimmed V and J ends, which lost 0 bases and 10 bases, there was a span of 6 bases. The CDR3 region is CASSQEEGAFF. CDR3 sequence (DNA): TGTGCCAGCAGCCAAGAGGAGGGAGCTTTCTTT. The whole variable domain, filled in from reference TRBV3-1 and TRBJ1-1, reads DTAVSQTPKYLVTQMGNDKSIKCEQNLGHDTMYWYKQDSKKFLKIMFSYNNKELIINETVPNRFSPKSPDKAHLNLHINSLELGDSAVYFCASSQEEGAFFGQGTRLTVV.

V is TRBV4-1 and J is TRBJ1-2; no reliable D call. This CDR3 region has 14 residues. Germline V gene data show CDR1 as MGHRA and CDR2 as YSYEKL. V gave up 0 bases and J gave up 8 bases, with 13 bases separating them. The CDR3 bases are TGCGCCAGCAGCCAAGAAACGGGAGGGCTGGGCTACACCTTC. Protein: CASSQETGGLGYTF.

CDR3 DNA sequence: TGTGCCAGCAGTTTAAATGGGGGTGGAAACACCATATATTTT. Translated: CASSLNGGGNTIYF. This sequence joins TRBV12-3 or TRBV12-4 and TRBJ1-3; D might be TRBD1 (5 bases). The V gene lost 2 bases and the J gene lost 3 bases, with 8 bases spanning the gap. The CDR3 spans 14 residues.

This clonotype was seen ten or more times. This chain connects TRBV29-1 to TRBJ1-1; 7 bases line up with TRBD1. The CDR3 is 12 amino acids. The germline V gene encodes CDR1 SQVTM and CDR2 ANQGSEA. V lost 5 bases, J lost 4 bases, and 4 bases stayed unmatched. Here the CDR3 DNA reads TGCAGCGTTCACCCAGGGGGCACTGAAGCTTTCTTT. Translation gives CSVHPGGTEAFF.

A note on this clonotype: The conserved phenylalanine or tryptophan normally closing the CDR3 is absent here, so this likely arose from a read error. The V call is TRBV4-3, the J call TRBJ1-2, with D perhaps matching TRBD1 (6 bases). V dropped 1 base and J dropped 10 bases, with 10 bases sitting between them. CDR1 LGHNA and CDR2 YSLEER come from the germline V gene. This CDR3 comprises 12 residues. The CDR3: CASSQVQGDYTI. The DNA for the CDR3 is TGCGCCAGCAGCCAAGTACAGGGAGACTACACCATC.

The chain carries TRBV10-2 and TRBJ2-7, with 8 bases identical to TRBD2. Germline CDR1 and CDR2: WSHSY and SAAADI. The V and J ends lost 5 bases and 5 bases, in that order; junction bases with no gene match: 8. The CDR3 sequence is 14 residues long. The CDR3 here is CASSKGRGVNEQYF. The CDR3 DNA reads TGCGCCAGCAGTAAGGGGCGGGGGGTAAACGAGCAGTACTTC.

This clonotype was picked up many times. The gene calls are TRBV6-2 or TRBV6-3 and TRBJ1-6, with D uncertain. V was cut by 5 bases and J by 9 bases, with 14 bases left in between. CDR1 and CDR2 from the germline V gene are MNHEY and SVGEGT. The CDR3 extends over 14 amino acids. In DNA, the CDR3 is TGTGCCAGCAGTGAGACGGTTAGGGTTTCACCCCTCCACTTT. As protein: CASSETVRVSPLHF.

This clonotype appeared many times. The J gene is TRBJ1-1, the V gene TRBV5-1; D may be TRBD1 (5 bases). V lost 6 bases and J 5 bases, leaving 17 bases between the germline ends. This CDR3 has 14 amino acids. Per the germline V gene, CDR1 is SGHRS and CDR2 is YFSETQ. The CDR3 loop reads CASTGARDGTEAFF. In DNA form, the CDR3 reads TGCGCCAGCACCGGGGCCAGGGATGGGACTGAAGCTTTCTTT.